A single sample gave rise to the 11 T cell receptor beta chains below, sequenced in a study of blood T cell repertoires in COVID-19. Assay used: immunoSEQ multiplex PCR; TCRdb lists only in-frame clones, some missing. The sample consists of some 90,000 clones, roughly 80% of them appearing once. Sequences were obtained from peripheral blood. The receptors here all came from a woman aged 70-85 years with acute or convalescent COVID-19.

A word on this clone: The sample holds other DNA sequences that translate to the same CDR3. V is TRBV5-1 and J is TRBJ1-6; 9 bases are a match to TRBD1. J gave up 9 bases and V 4 bases, and 8 bases lay outside the gene matches. Germline lookup yields CDR1 SGHRS and CDR2 YFSETQ. The CDR3 is 15 amino acids. CDR3 sequence (DNA): TGCGCCAGCAGCCTAGGGGGACAGGGCCGTTCACCCCTCCACTTT. Translating it yields CASSLGGQGRSPLHF.

By proportion, this clone is medium-sized (0.01 to 0.1%). The chain is built from TRBV6-1 and TRBJ1-6; a weak D match, TRBD1 (5 bases). Germline loops: CDR1 MNHNS, CDR2 SASEGT. The V end lost 2 bases, the J end lost 0 bases, and 5 bases lay between the germline ends. The CDR3 is 15 residues long. CDR3 sequence reads: CASSETGSYNSPLHF. In DNA, the CDR3 is TGTGCCAGCAGTGAAACAGGCTCCTATAATTCACCCCTCCACTTT.

This clone is a singleton in its sample. V gene TRBV19 combines with J gene TRBJ1-2; TRBD1 is a possible D gene (5 bases). Trimming took 5 bases from V and 6 from J, leaving 16 bases between them. The CDR3 loop spans 14 amino acids. Germline CDR1 reads LNHDA; CDR2 reads SQIVND (reference sequence). CDR3 DNA sequence: TGTGCCAGTAGTCCCGGGGGGAGCATAAATGGCTACACCTTC. Protein: CASSPGGSINGYTF.

The chain couples TRBV4-1 to TRBJ2-3; TRBD1 matches 9 bases. CDR3 length: 16 amino acids. Germline assignment: CDR1 MGHRA and CDR2 YSYEKL. Trimming took 4 bases from V and 1 from J; bases not matched to a gene: 6. CDR3 residues: CASSRTGGAGTDTQYF. CDR3 DNA: TGCGCCAGCAGCCGCACAGGGGGCGCGGGCACAGATACGCAGTATTTT.

The rearrangement links TRBV6-5 to TRBJ1-1; D uncertain. CDR3 length equals 16 residues. V lost 2 bases and J lost 6, with 19 bases in between. The V gene's germline CDR1 is MNHEY and CDR2 SVGAGI. CDR3 protein: CASSYRHGRKVAEAFF. CDR3 nucleotides: TGTGCCAGCAGTTACAGACACGGGAGGAAGGTGGCTGAAGCTTTCTTT.

The gene calls are TRBV2 and TRBJ2-2; 10 bases line up with TRBD1. With 9 bases clipped from V and 6 bases from J, the junction kept 1 base outside the gene matches. The germline gives CDR1 SNHLY, CDR2 FYNNEI. The CDR3 covers 12 residues. Here the CDR3 reads CARGTGAGELFF. CDR3 bases: TGTGCCAGGGGGACAGGGGCCGGGGAGCTGTTTTTT.

This chain uses TRBV6-1 with TRBJ1-3; TRBD1 matches at 9 bases. The CDR3 has 17 residues. The germline V gene has CDR1 MNHNS and CDR2 SASEGT. V lost 4 bases to trimming and J lost 4 bases; unmatched junction nucleotides: 11. CDR3 sequence reads: CASSGTTGTGLGNTIYF. In nucleotides, the CDR3 is TGTGCCAGCAGTGGGACAACCGGGACAGGGCTAGGAAACACCATATATTTT.

The CDR3 sequence: CASSPLQGGRTEAFF. In nucleotides, the CDR3 is TGTGCCAGCTCACCACTACAGGGTGGAAGGACTGAAGCTTTCTTT. The chain couples TRBV18 to TRBJ1-1; D may be TRBD1 (6 bases). Looked up from germline, CDR1 is KGHSH and CDR2 is LQKENI. V was shortened by 1 base and J by 5 bases, with 14 bases between the two germline ends. This CDR3 contains 15 residues.

The chain combines TRBV2 with TRBJ2-4, with a tentative D call TRBD1 (5 bases). Germline V lookup: CDR1 SNHLY, CDR2 FYNNEI. The CDR3 loop spans 17 amino acids. Trimming pared 2 bases from V and 0 bases from J, leaving 14 bases between. The CDR3 reads CASSERTTDPAKNIQYF. CDR3 nucleotides: TGTGCCAGCAGTGAACGGACAACCGACCCAGCCAAAAACATTCAGTACTTC.

The chain carries TRBV7-8 and TRBJ2-7; 7 bases agree with TRBD1. CDR3 length equals 14 residues. From germline, CDR1 is SGHVS and CDR2 FQNEAQ. The V segment lost 5 bases and the J segment 3 bases; nucleotides outside the gene matches: 7. The CDR3 spells CASSGETGRYEQYF. The CDR3, as DNA: TGTGCCAGCAGCGGAGAGACAGGGCGCTACGAGCAGTACTTC.

The V call is TRBV2, the J call TRBJ2-1, with 7 nucleotides matching TRBD1. The CDR3 is 13 amino acids. V dropped 9 bases and J dropped 3; count of bases not matched to a gene: 5. The germline CDR1 and CDR2 sequences are SNHLY and FYNNEI. CDR3 sequence: CASGDSLYNEQFF. The CDR3 nucleotides are TGTGCCAGTGGGGACAGCCTCTACAATGAGCAGTTCTTC.